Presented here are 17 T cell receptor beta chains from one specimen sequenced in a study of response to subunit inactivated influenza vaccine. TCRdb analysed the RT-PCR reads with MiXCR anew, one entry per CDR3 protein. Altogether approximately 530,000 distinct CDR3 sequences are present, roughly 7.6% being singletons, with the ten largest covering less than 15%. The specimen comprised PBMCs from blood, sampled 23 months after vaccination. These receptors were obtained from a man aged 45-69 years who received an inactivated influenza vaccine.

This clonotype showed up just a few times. The chain's CDR3 is CALGQGPDTQYF. In DNA, the CDR3 is TGTGCCTTGGGGCAGGGACCAGATACGCAGTATTTT. The rearrangement uses TRBV21-1 and TRBJ2-3; the table's D call of TRBD1 was not tested on the DNA. TRBV21-1 is assigned pseudogene status. The CDR3 length is 12 residues.

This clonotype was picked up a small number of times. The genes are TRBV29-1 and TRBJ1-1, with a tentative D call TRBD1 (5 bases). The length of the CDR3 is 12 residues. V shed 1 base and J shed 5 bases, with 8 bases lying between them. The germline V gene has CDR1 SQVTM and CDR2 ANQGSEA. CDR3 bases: TGCAGCGTTGAAGGGGGGGTTACTGAAGCTTTCTTT. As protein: CSVEGGVTEAFF.

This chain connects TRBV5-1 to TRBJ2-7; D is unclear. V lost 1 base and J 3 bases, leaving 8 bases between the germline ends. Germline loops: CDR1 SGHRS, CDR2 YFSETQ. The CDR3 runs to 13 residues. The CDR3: CASSLTELYEQYF. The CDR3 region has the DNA TGCGCCAGCAGCTTGACGGAGCTCTACGAGCAGTACTTC.

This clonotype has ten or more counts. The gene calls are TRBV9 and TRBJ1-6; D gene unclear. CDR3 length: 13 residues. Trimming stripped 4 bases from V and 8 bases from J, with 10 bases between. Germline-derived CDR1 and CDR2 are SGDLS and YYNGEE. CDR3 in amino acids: CASSTDGDSPLHF. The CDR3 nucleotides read TGTGCCAGCAGCACGGACGGAGATTCACCCCTCCACTTT. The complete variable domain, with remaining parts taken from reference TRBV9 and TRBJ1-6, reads DSGVTQTPKHLITATGQRVTLRCSPRSGDLSVYWYQQSLDQGLQFLIQYYNGEERAKGNILERFSAQQFPDLHSELNLSSLELGDSALYFCASSTDGDSPLHFGNGTRLTVT.

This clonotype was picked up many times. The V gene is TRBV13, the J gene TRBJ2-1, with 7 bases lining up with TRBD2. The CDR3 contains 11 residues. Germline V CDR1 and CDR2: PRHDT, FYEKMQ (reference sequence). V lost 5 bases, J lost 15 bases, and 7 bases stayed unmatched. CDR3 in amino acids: CASSPGLDLFF. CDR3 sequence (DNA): TGTGCCAGCAGCCCCGGACTAGATCTGTTCTTC.

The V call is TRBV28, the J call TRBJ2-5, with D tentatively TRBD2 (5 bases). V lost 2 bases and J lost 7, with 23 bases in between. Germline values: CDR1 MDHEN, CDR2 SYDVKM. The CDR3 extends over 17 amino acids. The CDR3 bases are TGTGCCAGCAGTTTACCTATCAGCGGCGTTTCGGGATGGACCCAGTACTTC. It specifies CASSLPISGVSGWTQYF. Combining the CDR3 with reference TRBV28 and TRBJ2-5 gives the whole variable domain DVKVTQSSRYLVKRTGEKVFLECVQDMDHENMFWYRQDPGLGLRLIYFSYDVKMKEKGDIPEGYSVSREKKERFSLILESASTNQTSMYLCASSLPISGVSGWTQYFGPGTRLLVL.

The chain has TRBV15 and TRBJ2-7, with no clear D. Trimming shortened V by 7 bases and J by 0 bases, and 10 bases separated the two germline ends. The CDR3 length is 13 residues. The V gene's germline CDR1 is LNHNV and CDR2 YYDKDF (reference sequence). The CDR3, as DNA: TGTGCCACCATCCACGAGAGCTCCTACGAGCAGTACTTC. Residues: CATIHESSYEQYF.

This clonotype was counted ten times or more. This chain's CDR3 is CASKVQGGSYEQYF. DNA of the CDR3: TGTGCCAGTAAAGTCCAGGGCGGGAGCTACGAGCAGTACTTC. V and J are TRBV19 and TRBJ2-7, with 7 bases fitting TRBD2. The germline V gene encodes CDR1 LNHDA and CDR2 SQIVND (reference sequence). V shed 7 bases, J shed 3 bases, and the junction held 9 bases outside the gene matches. CDR3 length: 14 amino acids.

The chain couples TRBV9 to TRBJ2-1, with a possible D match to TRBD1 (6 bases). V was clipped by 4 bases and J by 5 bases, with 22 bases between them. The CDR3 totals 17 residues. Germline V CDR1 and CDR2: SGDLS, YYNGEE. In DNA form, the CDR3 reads TGTGCCAGCAGCCCACACCTTTTCGGGAAGGGGGACAATGAGCAGTTCTTC. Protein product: CASSPHLFGKGDNEQFF.

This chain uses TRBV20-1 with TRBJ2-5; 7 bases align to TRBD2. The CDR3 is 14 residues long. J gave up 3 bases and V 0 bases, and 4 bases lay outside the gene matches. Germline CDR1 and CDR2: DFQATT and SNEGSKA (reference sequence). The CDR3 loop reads CSARDVAGEETQYF. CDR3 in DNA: TGCAGTGCTAGAGATGTGGCGGGAGAAGAGACCCAGTACTTC.

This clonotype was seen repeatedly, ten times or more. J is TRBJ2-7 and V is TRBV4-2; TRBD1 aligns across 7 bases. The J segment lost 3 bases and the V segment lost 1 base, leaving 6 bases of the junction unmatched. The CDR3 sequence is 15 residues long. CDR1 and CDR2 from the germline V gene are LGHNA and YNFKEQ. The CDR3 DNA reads TGTGCCAGCAGCCAAGCCTGGGGACAGAGCTACGAGCAGTACTTC. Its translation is CASSQAWGQSYEQYF.

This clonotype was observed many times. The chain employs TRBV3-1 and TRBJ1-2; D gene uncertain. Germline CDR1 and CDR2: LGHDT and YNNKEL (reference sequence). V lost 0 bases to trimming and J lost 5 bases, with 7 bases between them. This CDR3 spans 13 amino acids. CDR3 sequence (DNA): TGTGCCAGCAGCCAAGATTTATTTTATGGCTACACCTTC. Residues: CASSQDLFYGYTF.

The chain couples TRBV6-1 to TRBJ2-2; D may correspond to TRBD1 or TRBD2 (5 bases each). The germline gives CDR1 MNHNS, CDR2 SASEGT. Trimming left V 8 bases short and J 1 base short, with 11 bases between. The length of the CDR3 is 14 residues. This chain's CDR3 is CASGDPVNTGELFF. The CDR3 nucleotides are TGTGCCAGCGGGGACCCGGTGAACACCGGGGAGCTGTTTTTT.

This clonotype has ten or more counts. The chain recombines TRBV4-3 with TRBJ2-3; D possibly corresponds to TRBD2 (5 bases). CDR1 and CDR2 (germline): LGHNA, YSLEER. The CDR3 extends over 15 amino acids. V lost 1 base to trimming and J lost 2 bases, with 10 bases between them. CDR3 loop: CASSQGTLPTDTQYF. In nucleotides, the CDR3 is TGCGCCAGCAGCCAAGGGACTTTACCCACAGATACGCAGTATTTT.

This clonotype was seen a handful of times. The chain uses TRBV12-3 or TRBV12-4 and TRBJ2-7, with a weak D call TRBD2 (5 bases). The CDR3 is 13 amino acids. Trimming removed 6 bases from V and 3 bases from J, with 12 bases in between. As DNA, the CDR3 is TGTGCCAGCAGCCCTACTAGGAACTACGAGCAGTACTTC. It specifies CASSPTRNYEQYF.

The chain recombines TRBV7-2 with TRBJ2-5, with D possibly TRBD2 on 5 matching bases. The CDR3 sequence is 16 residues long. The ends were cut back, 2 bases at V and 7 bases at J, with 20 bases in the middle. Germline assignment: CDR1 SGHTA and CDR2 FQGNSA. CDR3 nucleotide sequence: TGTGCCAGCAGCTTAAAACGCTCCATTTATCGGGGGACCCAGTACTTC. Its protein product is CASSLKRSIYRGTQYF.

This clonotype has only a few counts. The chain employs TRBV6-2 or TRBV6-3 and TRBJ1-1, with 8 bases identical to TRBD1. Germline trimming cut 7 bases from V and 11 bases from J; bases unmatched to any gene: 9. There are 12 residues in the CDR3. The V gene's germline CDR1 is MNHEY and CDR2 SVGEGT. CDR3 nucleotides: TGTGCCAGCAACCTCGGACAGGGTGAGGCTTTCTTT. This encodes CASNLGQGEAFF.